Each of the 32 T cell receptor beta chains below was sequenced from the same sample in a study of T cells in tuberculosis. The data were produced by immunoSEQ multiplex PCR, yet TCRdb's version contains in-frame clones alone and is incomplete. Among tens of thousands of clones, roughly 96% were seen once, and the ten largest hold around 1.4%. Noted time point: new active TB diagnosis, blood taken before or within 7 days of starting treatment. This material consisted of PBMCs, taken at tuberculosis diagnosis. The receptor source for this set is an adult with tuberculosis.

Written as DNA, the CDR3 is TGTGCCTGGAAAATTCGGCGGAACAATGAGCAGTTCTTC. Amino acid sequence: CAWKIRRNNEQFF. The V and J genes are TRBV30 and TRBJ2-1; D ambiguous. The CDR3 is 13 amino acids. Trimming took 4 bases from V and 5 from J, leaving 12 bases between them. The germline V gene has CDR1 GTSNPN and CDR2 SVGIG (reference sequence).

This rearrangement joins TRBV28 to TRBJ2-7; D gene ambiguous. The CDR3 covers 14 residues. Germline V gene sequence: CDR1 MDHEN, CDR2 SYDVKM. V lost 7 bases to trimming and J lost 3 bases, with 16 bases between them. CDR3 bases: TGTGCCAGCAATGGCGGCGTACCGCGCTACGAGCAGTACTTC. Its protein is CASNGGVPRYEQYF.

The chain uses TRBV7-4 and TRBJ1-5; 7 nucleotides agree with TRBD1. V shed 11 bases, J shed 4 bases, and the junction held 5 bases outside the gene matches. The length of the CDR3 is 12 residues. Germline CDR1 reads SGHVT; CDR2 reads SQSDAQ. CDR3 region: CARSDRNQPQHF. The DNA of the CDR3 is TGTGCCCGCTCGGACAGGAATCAGCCCCAGCATTTT.

This chain connects TRBV27 to TRBJ1-2; D not certain. This CDR3 spans 14 amino acids. Trimming shortened V by 7 bases and J by 1 base, and 13 bases separated the two germline ends. CDR1 MNHEY and CDR2 SMNVEV come from the germline V gene (reference sequence). CDR3 DNA sequence: TGTGCCAGCACTAGCCGGAGGGATAACTATGGCTACACCTTC. It translates to CASTSRRDNYGYTF.

This chain connects TRBV15 to TRBJ1-2, with TRBD1 identical over 8 bases. J lost 4 bases, V lost 3 bases, and 4 bases had no gene match. Germline V gene data show CDR1 as LNHNV and CDR2 as YYDKDF (reference sequence). The CDR3 loop spans 14 amino acids. The CDR3 is CATSRGGQGYGYTF. CDR3 nucleotides: TGTGCCACCAGCAGGGGAGGACAGGGCTATGGCTACACCTTC.

This chain joins TRBV5-4 and TRBJ1-2; 7 bases agree with TRBD1. Germline V lookup: CDR1 SGHNT, CDR2 YYREEE (reference sequence). V lost 0 bases to trimming and J lost 6 bases; unmatched junction nucleotides: 2. The CDR3 contains 13 residues. CDR3 region: CASSLGTGDGYTF. Here the CDR3 DNA reads TGTGCCAGCAGCTTGGGAACAGGGGATGGCTACACCTTC. Variable domain in full (rest from reference TRBV5-4 and TRBJ1-2): ETGVTQSPTHLIKTRGQQVTLRCSSQSGHNTVSWYQQALGQGPQFIFQYYREEENGRGNFPPRFSGLQFPNYSSELNVNALELDDSALYLCASSLGTGDGYTFGSGTRLTVV.

The rearrangement links TRBV5-1 to TRBJ2-1; 11 bases line up with TRBD1. V gave up 0 bases and J gave up 6 bases; unmatched junction bases: 14. The CDR3 spans 19 residues. Germline lookup yields CDR1 SGHRS and CDR2 YFSETQ. The CDR3 here is CASSLAGVSGTGGSNEQFF. The CDR3 DNA reads TGCGCCAGCAGCTTGGCCGGGGTCTCCGGGACAGGGGGGTCCAATGAGCAGTTCTTC. Together with reference TRBV5-1 and TRBJ2-1, the CDR3 gives the full variable domain: KAGVTQTPRYLIKTRGQQVTLSCSPISGHRSVSWYQQTPGQGLQFLFEYFSETQRNKGNFPGRFSGRQFSNSRSEMNVSTLELGDSALYLCASSLAGVSGTGGSNEQFFGPGTRLTVL.

The chain recombines TRBV18 with TRBJ2-7; D is possibly TRBD1 (5 bases). V was cut by 3 bases and J by 2 bases, with 8 bases left in between. This CDR3 contains 13 residues. Per the germline V gene, CDR1 is KGHSH and CDR2 is LQKENI. The CDR3 coding sequence is TGTGCCAGCTCACCCGGCAGGGCCTACGAGCAGTACTTC. Protein product: CASSPGRAYEQYF. Looking up the rest from reference TRBV18 and TRBJ2-7 gives the full variable domain: NAGVMQNPRHLVRRRGQEARLRCSPMKGHSHVYWYRQLPEEGLKFMVYLQKENIIDESGMPKERFSAEFPKEGPSILRIQQVVRGDSAAYFCASSPGRAYEQYFGPGTRLTVT.

This sequence joins TRBV28 and TRBJ2-7; D uncertain. Germline V lookup: CDR1 MDHEN, CDR2 SYDVKM. The CDR3 spans 10 residues. V was shortened by 8 bases and J by 7 bases, with 9 bases between the two germline ends. The CDR3, as DNA: TGTGCCAGCGGCCTGTCAGAGCAGTACTTC. This codes for CASGLSEQYF.

The V call is TRBV6-5, the J call TRBJ2-7; tentatively, D is TRBD2 (5 bases). The CDR3 runs 12 residues. Germline CDR1 is MNHEY and CDR2 is SVGAGI. The V gene lost 7 bases and the J gene lost 2 bases, with 9 bases spanning the gap. The DNA of the CDR3 is TGTGCCAGCACGGACTTTACCTACGAGCAGTACTTC. Translating gives CASTDFTYEQYF.

The V gene is TRBV10-3, the J gene TRBJ1-1; a weak D match, TRBD1 (5 bases). The germline CDR1 and CDR2 sequences are ENHRY and SYGVKD. The CDR3 is 15 residues long. Trimming took off 11 bases at V and 5 bases at J, with 24 bases between the two ends. The CDR3 here is CASRGAPQEGTEAFF. The CDR3 DNA sequence: TGTGCCTCCCGAGGAGCGCCCCAGGAGGGGACTGAAGCTTTCTTT.

The chain has TRBV28 and TRBJ2-1; D unresolved. Germline CDR1 MDHEN, CDR2 SYDVKM. V gave up 2 bases and J gave up 5 bases, with 4 bases separating them. The CDR3 length is 12 residues. CDR3 DNA: TGTGCCAGCAGTTTACCTGACAATGAGCAGTTCTTC. Translated, it gives CASSLPDNEQFF.

The chain is built from TRBV19 and TRBJ2-2; D may be TRBD2 (7 bases). With 4 bases removed from V and 1 base from J, the gap between germline ends came to 16 bases. Looked up from germline, CDR1 is LNHDA and CDR2 is SQIVND (reference sequence). This CDR3 is built from 17 residues. The CDR3 protein is CASSTPGRGGNTGELFF. DNA for the CDR3: TGTGCCAGTAGTACCCCCGGAAGGGGGGGGAACACCGGGGAGCTGTTTTTT.

The chain couples TRBV18 to TRBJ2-1; a possible D gene is TRBD1 (5 bases). Germline CDR1 and CDR2: KGHSH and LQKENI. V lost 4 bases and J lost 8, with 21 bases in between. This CDR3 has 16 amino acids. CDR3: CASSLSGSISSDEQFF. The CDR3 nucleotides read TGTGCCAGCTCACTCTCAGGGTCGATAAGTTCCGATGAGCAGTTCTTC.

The gene calls are TRBV2 and TRBJ2-2; 9 positions match TRBD2. CDR1 and CDR2 from the germline V gene are SNHLY and FYNNEI. The length of the CDR3 is 15 residues. With V trimmed by 7 bases and J by 3 bases, 6 bases remained unmatched. CDR3 DNA sequence: TGTGCCAGCACCCGGACTAGCGCGGACACCGGGGAGCTGTTTTTT. Protein: CASTRTSADTGELFF.

The CDR3 sequence: CASSKLGQGAAEAFF. In nucleotides, the CDR3 is TGCGCCAGCAGCAAACTGGGACAGGGAGCGGCTGAAGCTTTCTTT. The genes are TRBV5-1 and TRBJ1-1, with 9 bases aligning to TRBD1. V dropped 4 bases and J dropped 6; count of bases not matched to a gene: 10. Germline assignment: CDR1 SGHRS and CDR2 YFSETQ. The CDR3 is 15 residues long.

The chain uses TRBV19 and TRBJ1-4; 11 nucleotides match TRBD1. The V and J ends lost 10 bases and 0 bases, in that order; junction bases with no gene match: 7. CDR3 size: 16 residues. Germline V gene lookup returns CDR1 LNHDA and CDR2 SQIVND (reference sequence). This chain's CDR3 is CATKDRGRTTNEKLFF. Here the CDR3 DNA reads TGTGCCACGAAGGACAGGGGGCGGACAACTAATGAAAAACTGTTTTTT.

This chain links TRBV7-9 with TRBJ2-1; 8 nucleotides match TRBD2. Germline V lookup: CDR1 SEHNR, CDR2 FQNEAQ (reference sequence). Trimming cost V 2 bases and J 4 bases; bases outside gene matches: 4. The CDR3 has 15 amino acids. CDR3 loop: CASSLKRELYNEQFF. CDR3 nucleotide sequence: TGTGCCAGCAGCTTAAAGCGGGAGCTTTACAATGAGCAGTTCTTC. Together with reference TRBV7-9 and TRBJ2-1, the CDR3 gives the full variable domain: DTGVSQNPRHKITKRGQNVTFRCDPISEHNRLYWYRQTLGQGPEFLTYFQNEAQLEKSRLLSDRFSAERPKGSFSTLEIQRTEQGDSAMYLCASSLKRELYNEQFFGPGTRLTVL.

The V gene is TRBV4-1, the J gene TRBJ2-6; no definite D call. V lost 0 bases to trimming and J lost 3 bases, with 6 bases between them. The germline CDR1 and CDR2 sequences are MGHRA and YSYEKL. The CDR3 extends over 15 amino acids. Written as DNA, the CDR3 is TGCGCCAGCAGCCAAGATGAGAGTGGGGCCAACGTCCTGACTTTC. Residues: CASSQDESGANVLTF.

The chain is built from TRBV21-1 and TRBJ1-5; the D call of TRBD1 is as the table states it, not checked on the DNA. TRBV21-1 is a recognized pseudogene. CDR3 length: 17 residues. The DNA for the CDR3 is TGTGCCAGCAGCTGGACAGGGGCGAACGATAGCAATCAGCCCCAGCATTTT. It codes for CASSWTGANDSNQPQHF.

The chain employs TRBV7-3 and TRBJ2-1; TRBD2 might be the D (6 bases). Germline V CDR1 and CDR2: SGHTA, FQGTGA. V was pared by 3 bases and J by 9 bases, with 12 bases between. The CDR3 runs 13 residues. The DNA for the CDR3 is TGTGCCAGCAGCTTTTTAGCGGCCAGTGAGCAGTTCTTC. Its translation: CASSFLAASEQFF.

This sequence joins TRBV6-5 and TRBJ1-1; D is uncertain. Germline values: CDR1 MNHEY, CDR2 SVGAGI. The CDR3 is 13 amino acids. The V and J ends lost 6 bases and 2 bases respectively, with 10 bases between them. The CDR3 DNA reads TGTGCCAGCAGCTCTACCCCAAACACTGAAGCTTTCTTT. Its protein product is CASSSTPNTEAFF.

The chain joins TRBV19 to TRBJ2-7; 8 nucleotides line up with TRBD1. The CDR3 is 15 residues long. In germline, CDR1 is LNHDA, CDR2 SQIVND (reference sequence). J lost 2 bases, V lost 4 bases, and 7 bases had no gene match. The CDR3 reads CASSTSGTGTYEQYF. The DNA for the CDR3 is TGTGCCAGTAGTACCTCAGGGACAGGTACCTACGAGCAGTACTTC.

The chain combines TRBV25-1 with TRBJ2-2; no definite D call. The germline V gene encodes CDR1 MGHDK and CDR2 SYGVNS. The CDR3 contains 14 residues. Trimming removed 7 bases from V and 5 bases from J, with 14 bases in between. As DNA, the CDR3 is TGTGCCAGCAATCAACCGGGTGGGACCGGGGAGCTGTTTTTT. Protein product: CASNQPGGTGELFF. Combining the CDR3 with reference TRBV25-1 and TRBJ2-2 gives the whole variable domain EADIYQTPRYLVIGTGKKITLECSQTMGHDKMYWYQQDPGMELHLIHYSYGVNSTEKGDLSSESTVSRIRTEHFPLTLESARPSHTSQYLCASNQPGGTGELFFGEGSRLTVL.

This clone has only a few counts. V and J are TRBV30 and TRBJ2-1, with a possible D match to TRBD1 (6 bases). V was clipped by 5 bases and J by 5 bases, with 16 bases between them. This CDR3 comprises 14 residues. Per the germline V gene, CDR1 is GTSNPN and CDR2 is SVGIG (reference sequence). The CDR3 spells CAWGQPSIHNEQFF. For the CDR3, the DNA is TGTGCCTGGGGACAGCCAAGTATACACAATGAGCAGTTCTTC. The full variable domain, its missing parts supplied by reference TRBV30 and TRBJ2-1, is SQTIHQWPATLVQPVGSPLSLECTVEGTSNPNLYWYRQAAGRGLQLLFYSVGIGQISSEVPQNLSASRPQDRQFILSSKKLLLSDSGFYLCAWGQPSIHNEQFFGPGTRLTVL.

The rearrangement joins TRBV7-8 to TRBJ2-5, with TRBD2 identical over 8 bases. The CDR3 loop spans 15 amino acids. In germline, CDR1 is SGHVS, CDR2 FQNEAQ. J gave up 5 bases and V 4 bases, and 9 bases lay outside the gene matches. In DNA, the CDR3 is TGTGCCAGCAGCTCCGGGACTAGTATCTCGGAGACCCAGTACTTC. The encoded protein is CASSSGTSISETQYF.

Only one count was recorded for this clone. This chain links TRBV28 with TRBJ2-1; tentative D call: TRBD2 (5 bases). The CDR3 has 12 residues. CDR1 and CDR2 from the germline V gene are MDHEN and SYDVKM. V lost 2 bases to trimming and J lost 6 bases, with 5 bases between them. The CDR3 DNA reads as TGTGCCAGCAGTTTAGGACTCAATGAGCAGTTCTTC. Its translation: CASSLGLNEQFF.

The chain has TRBV6-5 and TRBJ2-7, with D perhaps TRBD1 (6 bases). The CDR3 length is 14 residues. Trimming removed 5 bases at V and 3 bases at J, with 14 bases between. Germline CDR1 and CDR2: MNHEY and SVGAGI. CDR3 sequence: CASSRSGRGYEQYF. The CDR3 bases are TGTGCCAGCAGTCGGTCGGGCAGGGGCTACGAGCAGTACTTC.

The genes are TRBV21-1 and TRBJ2-7; the table's D call, TRBD2, was not checked against the DNA. TRBV21-1 is deemed a pseudogene. The CDR3 loop spans 15 amino acids. For the CDR3, the DNA is TGTGCCAGCAGCAAAGATGTTCGTTTCTCCTACGAGCAGTACTTC. Translation: CASSKDVRFSYEQYF.

The chain combines TRBV30 with TRBJ1-2, with a weak D call TRBD1 (6 bases). Germline CDR1 reads GTSNPN; CDR2 reads SVGIG (reference sequence). The CDR3 is 14 amino acids. Trimming removed 0 bases from V and 4 bases from J, with 12 bases in between. Here the CDR3 reads CAWSVRTGPYGYTF. The CDR3 DNA reads TGTGCCTGGAGTGTACGTACAGGGCCCTATGGCTACACCTTC.

This clone was seen more than once but under ten times. DNA for the CDR3: TGTGCCAGCAGCTTAGATCCCCAGGCGTACAATGAGCAGTTCTTC. It is translated as CASSLDPQAYNEQFF. The chain combines TRBV11-2 with TRBJ2-1; D remains ambiguous. CDR3 length: 15 amino acids. Looked up from germline, CDR1 is SGHAT and CDR2 is FQNNGV. V lost 0 bases to trimming and J lost 4 bases, with 10 bases between them.

This CDR3 is CASSPGIHNSPLHF. The CDR3 nucleotides are TGCGCCAGCAGCCCGGGAATCCATAATTCACCCCTCCACTTT. This sequence joins TRBV5-1 and TRBJ1-6; D remains unclear. The CDR3 has 14 amino acids. The germline V and J ends were trimmed by 4 bases and 5 bases, with 10 bases remaining between them. Germline values: CDR1 SGHRS, CDR2 YFSETQ.